This T cell receptor (beta chain) is from a study of cytomegalovirus exposure and HLA in healthy donors (TCRdb year 2017). As for the study more broadly: In an earlier analysis of several hundred of the donors, 276 Gb of sequence data and just under 120 million unique TCR beta sequences from 150 million to 200 million T cells were reported. HLA typing included class I and class II loci at four-digit resolution. In the later analysis, no new phenotypic data were used to find candidate immune exposures; instead, reliance was placed on TCR beta sequences and their occurrence across donors. A later genetic analysis used genome-wide SNP genotypes for about 65% of the roughly 670 donors, treating that subset as a discovery cohort. To predict cytomegalovirus infection status, the study combined high-throughput TCR immunosequencing, statistical association of individual TCRs with disease status, and machine learning. A handful of DR-DQ haplotypes were handled as single units for association and clustering because linkage in the cohort was strong. Every discovery cohort repertoire had been produced on one sequencing platform. Using immunosequencing, the study profiled T cell repertoires from fewer than 700 subjects and related those repertoires to cytomegalovirus serostatus. Typing coverage differed by locus: A, B, C, DRB1 and DQB1 were typed in roughly 620-630 donors, DQA1 in about 550, DPA1 in over 600, and DPB1 in just under 480. Among over 350 genotyped donors of the cohort, an average of about 240,000 unique TCR beta nucleotide sequences were sequenced per donor, roughly 18% of them non-productive. An early release covering roughly 640 HLA-typed donors comprised approximately 300 gigabases of sequencing data and 65 million to 100 million unique TCR sequences. An earlier analysis of some 500 of the donors applied high-throughput TCR beta sequencing to assess whether each TCR beta V gene segment acted as functional or pseudogenic. Among the roughly 390 genotyped donors, 75% to 90% belonged to the genetic ancestry cluster associated with self-reported Caucasian donors. Along with the roughly 670-subject first cohort, a separate validation cohort of over a hundred different subjects was used. Donor age, sex, ethnicity and CMV serostatus were collected together with the repertoire data. The aim of the study was to test whether cataloging public T cell receptors could identify signatures of past pathogen exposure. In a later analysis, previously published TCR beta repertoires from 670 or so donors were re-analyzed and high-resolution HLA genotyping was added so that TCR occurrence patterns could be studied. On the study overall, not on this receptor specifically: HLA typing was unavailable for some donors at each locus, so association tests used only the typed subset. According to a later analysis, parvovirus B19, influenza, CMV and Epstein-Barr virus appeared linked to several top co-occurrence clusters. Because counts were too low, 15 to 20 rarely observed V segments, including chromosome 9 orphons, were excluded from the earlier analysis of under 650 of the donors. In both the original and validation cohorts, the classifier was reported to diagnose cytomegalovirus status with high specificity and sensitivity. A total of 164 TCR beta chains were listed by the study as associated with cytomegalovirus. In a later analysis, around 17,000 TCR beta sequences were associated with specific HLA alleles at a false discovery rate of 0.05. The authors suggested that the approach could potentially be generalized to other disease states and immunological phenotypes. In this cohort, only TCR beta chains were sequenced, and detectable features were limited by the absence of alpha or paired-chain data. In a later analysis, most CMV-associated TCR beta chains were found to appear HLA-restricted, with HLA associations seemingly driven largely by CMV exposure. Correlated functional status among segregating V segments might be attributable to linkage disequilibrium, but an unknown experimental factor could not be ruled out. An earlier analysis of 587 of the donors showed that most TCR beta V segments appeared in productive rearrangements either about 87% or about 30% of the time, which broadly matched IMGT annotations. A group of highly shared sequence variants was considered likely to be a technical artifact of the sequencing pipeline. Some IMGT-functional V segments, including TRBV6-2 and TRBV6-3, could not be distinguished by the 87-base-pair reads and were therefore excluded. A few of the identified cytomegalovirus-associated TCR beta chains were confirmed in vitro to be specific for cytomegalovirus antigens. The only immune exposure information available for the cohort was CMV serostatus. According to a later analysis, TCR association rates differed among HLA loci, with DRB1 alleles showing the most associated TCRs and HLA-C alleles showing the fewest. When HLA alleles, especially DR and DQ, strongly co-occurred, attributing TCR associations to individual alleles was difficult. Compared with equally common non-associated chains, HLA-associated TCR beta chains in a later analysis were more clonally expanded and had lower generation probabilities. In a later genetic analysis, fewer N-insertions in productive TCRs were reported among donors in an Asian-associated ancestry cluster than the roughly 700-donor mean. The presence/absence analyses assumed that sequencing depth was roughly uniform across donors, and that assumption may not be true. A later genetic analysis associated a missense DCLRE1C variant with V-gene and J-gene trimming of TCR beta chains, and an independent cohort replicated the association. Across donors, most TCR sequences were observed very rarely, whereas some public TCRs were present in many individuals. A further reported finding was that TCR beta sequences accurately predicted the HLA-A and HLA-B alleles for most subjects in the first cohort.

The cohort consisted of some 730 healthy bone marrow donors. All cohort members were sampled while nominally healthy, although unrecorded immune exposures were likely present. The donor was CMV seronegative and was included in the group of approximately 350 seronegative cohort members. A peripheral blood sample was provided by each donor, and peripheral blood mononuclear cells were used for TCR beta sequencing. Genomic DNA extraction from the blood cell samples was performed with the Qiagen DNeasy Blood Extraction Kit. The CDR3 covers 16 residues, taking in both the cysteine and the phenylalanine. Here the CDR3 DNA is all that survives: 48 bases in frame from base 1. Trimming at the junction amounts to 1 base on V and 0 bases on J, and the germline ends lie 10 bases apart. Looking up the germline V gene yields CDR1 SGHTA and CDR2 FQGNSA. Concerning this clone itself: Its antigen is unknown. No base-level quality is on record; no much larger clone is a single base apart.

The method behind the library was the immunoSEQ multiplex PCR assay. For the multiplex PCR, a mixture combining 60 forward primers for TCR Vbeta segments and 13 reverse primers for TCR Jbeta segments was used. A multiplex PCR assay on genomic DNA amplified the CDR3 region of rearranged TCR beta genes. The amplified TCR beta libraries were sequenced on the Illumina HiSeq System as 87-base-pair reads. Per the source publication's procedure: A later analysis counted approximately 84 million unique TCR beta chains across the 650 to 700 repertoires, and about 10 million of these chains were shared by at least two donors. Raw reads were error-corrected and collapsed into unique sequences by a nearest-neighbor algorithm in which closely related sequences were merged to remove PCR and sequencing errors. Alignment of CDR3 sequences to IMGT reference sequences was used to assign V, D and J gene segments. For a sequence to be retained, at least a six-nucleotide match to both a V gene segment and a J gene segment was required. Rearrangements were classified as productive when the CDR3 lacked stop codons and remained in frame with V and J, and all other rearrangements were classified as non-productive. CDR3 was defined according to IMGT convention as the region running from the second conserved V-encoded cysteine to the conserved J-encoded phenylalanine. In an earlier analysis of around 640 of the donors, sequences lacking an unambiguous match to a single V gene segment were excluded. An earlier analysis of several hundred of the donors called V segments functional above 56.7% productive rearrangements and segregating when the between-donor standard deviation exceeded 5%. To diagnose cytomegalovirus status from the catalog of TCR beta chain sequences, a statistical classification framework was built. In a later analysis, TCR nucleotide sequences were compared against IMGT/GENE-DB human TR gene sequences so that V and J genes could be assigned. The TCRdist pipeline was used in a later analysis to assign CDR3 sequences and most-parsimonious VDJ recombination scenarios. In a later analysis, each TCR beta chain was defined by its CDR3 amino acid sequence together with its V-gene family, and reads without a unique V-gene family were excluded. In a later analysis, around 650 highly shared, low-generation-probability nucleotide sequences were removed to address suspected cross-contamination and a sequencing artifact. In a later analysis, a clonal expansion index was calculated for each public chain from normalized within-repertoire ranks of inferred template counts. Generation probabilities in a later analysis came from a VDJ recombination model fitted to out-of-frame rearrangements, and those results were checked against IGoR. In a later analysis, TCR-TCR, TCR-HLA and TCR-CMV co-occurrence was scored with hypergeometric tests, and a repertoire-size bias correction was applied to TCR pairs. In a later analysis, false discovery rates were estimated by permuting HLA or CMV assignments 20 times. A later analysis grouped co-occurring TCRs with DBSCAN, adding TCRdist sequence similarity when clustering within HLA-allele-positive subsets. Repertoires with fewer than 30,000 or more than 120,000 public chains were left out of co-occurrence clustering, as were several repertoires with anomalous nucleotide sharing. The clones in this table, taken by TCRdb from immuneACCESS, are in-frame only. Not every clone is retained; where verified, under half of the shortfall comes from an unresolved V gene, and the cause of the rest is unknown. The V and J calls and clone size come from that table; D and trimming were worked out from the DNA. For this sample there are about 150,000 clones; approximately 78% appear just once. 2.4% of the sample goes to the ten largest clones.

The sequence joins TRBV7-2 to TRBJ2-1; tentative D gene TRBD2, with 5 bases matching. Material for sequencing was PBMCs. The sequence was obtained from a male donor in good health and CMV-seronegative. The CDR3 region reads CASSLVVGVSYNEQFF. The sequence in DNA is TGTGCCAGCAGCTTAGTTGTGGGAGTCTCCTACAATGAGCAGTTCTTC.